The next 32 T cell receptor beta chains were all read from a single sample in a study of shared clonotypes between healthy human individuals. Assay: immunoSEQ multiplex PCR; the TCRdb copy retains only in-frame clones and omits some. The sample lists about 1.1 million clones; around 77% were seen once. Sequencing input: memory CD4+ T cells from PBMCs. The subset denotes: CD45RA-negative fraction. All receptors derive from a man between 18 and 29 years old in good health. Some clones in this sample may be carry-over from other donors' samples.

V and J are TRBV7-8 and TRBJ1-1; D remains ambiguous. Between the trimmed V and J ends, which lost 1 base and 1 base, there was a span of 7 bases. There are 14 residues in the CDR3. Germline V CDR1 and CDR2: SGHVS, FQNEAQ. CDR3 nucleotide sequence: TGTGCCAGCAGCTTAGTCACGGCGAACACTGAAGCTTTCTTT. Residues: CASSLVTANTEAFF.

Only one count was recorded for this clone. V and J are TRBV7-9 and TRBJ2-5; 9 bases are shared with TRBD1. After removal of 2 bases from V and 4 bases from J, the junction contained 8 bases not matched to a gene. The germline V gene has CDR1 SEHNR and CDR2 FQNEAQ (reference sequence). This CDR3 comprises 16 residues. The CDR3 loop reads CASSLKGQGFRETQYF. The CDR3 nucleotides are TGTGCCAGCAGCTTAAAGGGACAGGGATTCCGAGAGACCCAGTACTTC.

The CDR3 bases are TGTGCCAGCAGTGAAAGAATCGGGGGAAGCACAGATACGCAGTATTTT. It yields the protein CASSERIGGSTDTQYF. The V and J genes are TRBV6-1 and TRBJ2-3; TRBD2 might be the D (6 bases). Germline-derived CDR1 and CDR2 are MNHNS and SASEGT. V was cut by 2 bases and J by 0 bases, with 12 bases left in between. The CDR3 contains 16 residues.

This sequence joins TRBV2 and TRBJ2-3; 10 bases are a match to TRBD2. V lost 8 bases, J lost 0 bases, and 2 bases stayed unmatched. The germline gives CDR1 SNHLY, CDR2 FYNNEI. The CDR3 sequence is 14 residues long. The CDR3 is CASWTSGSTDTQYF. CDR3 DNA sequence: TGTGCCAGCTGGACTAGCGGAAGCACAGATACGCAGTATTTT.

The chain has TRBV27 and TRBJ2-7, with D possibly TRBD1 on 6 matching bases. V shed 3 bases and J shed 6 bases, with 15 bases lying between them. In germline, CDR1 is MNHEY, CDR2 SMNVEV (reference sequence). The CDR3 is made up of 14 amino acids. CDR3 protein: CASSFSGTNREQYF. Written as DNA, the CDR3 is TGTGCCAGCAGTTTCAGTGGGACAAACCGCGAGCAGTACTTC.

The CDR3 bases are TGTGCCAGCAGACTACACACCGGGGAGCTGTTTTTT. It translates to CASRLHTGELFF. The chain recombines TRBV2 with TRBJ2-2; D is undetermined. The CDR3 sequence is 12 residues long. The V gene lost 6 bases and the J gene lost 3 bases, with 5 bases spanning the gap. Germline CDR1 SNHLY, CDR2 FYNNEI. The full variable domain, its missing parts supplied by reference TRBV2 and TRBJ2-2, is EPEVTQTPSHQVTQMGQEVILRCVPISNHLYFYWYRQILGQKVEFLVSFYNNEISEKSEIFDDQFSVERPDGSNFTLKIRSTKLEDSAMYFCASRLHTGELFFGEGSRLTVL.

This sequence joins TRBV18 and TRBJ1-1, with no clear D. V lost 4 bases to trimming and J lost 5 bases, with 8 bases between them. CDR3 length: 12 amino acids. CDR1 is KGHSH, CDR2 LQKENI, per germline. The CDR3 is CASSHARTEAFF. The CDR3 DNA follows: TGTGCCAGCTCACATGCGAGGACTGAAGCTTTCTTT. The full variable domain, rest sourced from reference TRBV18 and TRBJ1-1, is NAGVMQNPRHLVRRRGQEARLRCSPMKGHSHVYWYRQLPEEGLKFMVYLQKENIIDESGMPKERFSAEFPKEGPSILRIQQVVRGDSAAYFCASSHARTEAFFGQGTRLTVV.

The CDR3 protein is CASTPGGYTQYF. The DNA of the CDR3 is TGTGCCAGCACCCCGGGGGGGTATACGCAGTATTTT. This rearrangement joins TRBV7-2 to TRBJ2-3; TRBD2 matches at 8 bases. This CDR3 contains 12 residues. Trimming removed 7 bases from V and 7 bases from J; junction bases left unmatched: 4. CDR1 SGHTA and CDR2 FQGNSA come from the germline V gene.

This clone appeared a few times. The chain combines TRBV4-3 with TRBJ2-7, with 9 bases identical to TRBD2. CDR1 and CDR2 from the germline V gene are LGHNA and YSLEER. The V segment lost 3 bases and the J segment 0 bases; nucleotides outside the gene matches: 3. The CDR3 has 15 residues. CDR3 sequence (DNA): TGCGCCAGCAGCCACGTGACTAGCGGCTCCTACGAGCAGTACTTC. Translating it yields CASSHVTSGSYEQYF.

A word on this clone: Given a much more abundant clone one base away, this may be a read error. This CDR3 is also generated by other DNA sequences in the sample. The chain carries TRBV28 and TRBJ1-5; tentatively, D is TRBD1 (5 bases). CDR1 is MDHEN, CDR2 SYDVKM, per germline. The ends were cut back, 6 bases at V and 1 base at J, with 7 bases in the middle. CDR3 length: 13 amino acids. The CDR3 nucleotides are TGTGCCAGCAGCCGGGACAGCAATCAGCCCCAGCATTTT. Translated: CASSRDSNQPQHF.

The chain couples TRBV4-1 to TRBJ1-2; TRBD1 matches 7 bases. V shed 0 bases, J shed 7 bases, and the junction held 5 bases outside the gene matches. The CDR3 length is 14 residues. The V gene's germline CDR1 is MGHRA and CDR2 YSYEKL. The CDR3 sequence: CASSQERGGFGYTF. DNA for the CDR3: TGCGCCAGCAGCCAAGAAAGAGGGGGCTTTGGCTACACCTTC.

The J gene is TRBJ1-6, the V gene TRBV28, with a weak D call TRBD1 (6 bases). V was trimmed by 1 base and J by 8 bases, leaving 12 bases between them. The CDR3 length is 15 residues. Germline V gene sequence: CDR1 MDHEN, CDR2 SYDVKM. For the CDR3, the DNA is TGTGCCAGCAGTTTATCTCCAGGGGAGGATTCACCCCTCCACTTT. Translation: CASSLSPGEDSPLHF.

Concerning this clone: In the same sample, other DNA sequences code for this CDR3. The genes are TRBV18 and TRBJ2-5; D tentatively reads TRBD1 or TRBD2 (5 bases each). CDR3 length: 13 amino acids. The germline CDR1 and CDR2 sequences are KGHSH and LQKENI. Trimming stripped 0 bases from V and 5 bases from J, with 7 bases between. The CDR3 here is CASSPPGVETQYF. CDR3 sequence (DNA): TGTGCCAGCTCACCACCGGGGGTGGAGACCCAGTACTTC. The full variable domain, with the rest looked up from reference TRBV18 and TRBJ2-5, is NAGVMQNPRHLVRRRGQEARLRCSPMKGHSHVYWYRQLPEEGLKFMVYLQKENIIDESGMPKERFSAEFPKEGPSILRIQQVVRGDSAAYFCASSPPGVETQYFGPGTRLLVL.

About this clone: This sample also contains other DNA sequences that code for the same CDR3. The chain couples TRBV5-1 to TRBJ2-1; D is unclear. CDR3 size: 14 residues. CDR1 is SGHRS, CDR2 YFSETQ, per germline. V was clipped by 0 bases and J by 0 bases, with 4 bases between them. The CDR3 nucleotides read TGCGCCAGCAGCTTGGGATCCTCCTACAATGAGCAGTTCTTC. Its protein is CASSLGSSYNEQFF.

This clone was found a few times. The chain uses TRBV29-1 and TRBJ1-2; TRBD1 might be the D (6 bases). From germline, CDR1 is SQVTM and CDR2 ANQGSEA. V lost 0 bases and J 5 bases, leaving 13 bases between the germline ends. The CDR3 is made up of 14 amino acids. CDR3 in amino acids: CSVEDHRAGYGYTF. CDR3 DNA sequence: TGCAGCGTTGAAGATCACAGGGCCGGGTATGGCTACACCTTC.

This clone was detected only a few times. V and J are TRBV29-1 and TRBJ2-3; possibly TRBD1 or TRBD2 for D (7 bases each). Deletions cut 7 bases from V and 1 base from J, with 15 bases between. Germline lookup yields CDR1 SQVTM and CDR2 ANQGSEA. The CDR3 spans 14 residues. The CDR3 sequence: CSATGAGGTDTQYF. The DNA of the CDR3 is TGCAGCGCCACAGGGGCGGGAGGCACAGATACGCAGTATTTT.

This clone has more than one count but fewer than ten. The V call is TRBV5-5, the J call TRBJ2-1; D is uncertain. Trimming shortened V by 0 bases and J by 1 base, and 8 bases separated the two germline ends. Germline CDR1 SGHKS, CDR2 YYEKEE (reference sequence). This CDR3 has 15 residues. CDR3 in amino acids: CASSLAAPSYNEQFF. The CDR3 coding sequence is TGTGCCAGCAGCTTGGCGGCACCATCCTACAATGAGCAGTTCTTC.

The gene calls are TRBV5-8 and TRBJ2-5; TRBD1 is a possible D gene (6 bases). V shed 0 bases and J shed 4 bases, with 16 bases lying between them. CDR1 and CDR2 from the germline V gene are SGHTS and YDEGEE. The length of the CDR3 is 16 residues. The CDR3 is CASSLALYREGETQYF. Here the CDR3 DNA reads TGTGCCAGCAGCTTGGCCCTATACAGGGAAGGAGAGACCCAGTACTTC.

Here the CDR3 DNA reads TGCGCCAGCAGTCTTCTAAGTAGCAATCAGCCCCAGCATTTT. It specifies CASSLLSSNQPQHF. The chain links TRBV10-2 to TRBJ1-5; no definite D call. Trimming took off 5 bases at V and 0 bases at J, with 8 bases between the two ends. CDR3 size: 14 residues. CDR1 WSHSY and CDR2 SAAADI come from the germline V gene.

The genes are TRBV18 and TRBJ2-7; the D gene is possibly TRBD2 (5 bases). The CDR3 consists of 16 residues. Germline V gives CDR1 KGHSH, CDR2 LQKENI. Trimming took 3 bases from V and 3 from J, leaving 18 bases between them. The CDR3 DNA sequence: TGTGCCAGCTCACCGACCCTAGCACACAGCATCTACGAGCAGTACTTC. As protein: CASSPTLAHSIYEQYF. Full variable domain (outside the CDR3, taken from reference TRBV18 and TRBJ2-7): NAGVMQNPRHLVRRRGQEARLRCSPMKGHSHVYWYRQLPEEGLKFMVYLQKENIIDESGMPKERFSAEFPKEGPSILRIQQVVRGDSAAYFCASSPTLAHSIYEQYFGPGTRLTVT.

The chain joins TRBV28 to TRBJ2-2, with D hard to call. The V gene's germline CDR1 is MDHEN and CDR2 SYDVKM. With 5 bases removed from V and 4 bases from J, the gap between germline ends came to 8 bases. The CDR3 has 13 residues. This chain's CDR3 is CASSARSTGELFF. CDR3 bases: TGTGCCAGCAGTGCCCGATCCACCGGGGAGCTGTTTTTT.

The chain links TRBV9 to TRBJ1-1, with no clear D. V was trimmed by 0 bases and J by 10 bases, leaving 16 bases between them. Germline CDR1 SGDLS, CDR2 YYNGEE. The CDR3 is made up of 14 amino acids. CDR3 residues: CASSVDSTRDAAFF. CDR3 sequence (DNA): TGTGCCAGCAGCGTAGACTCGACCCGCGATGCAGCTTTCTTT.

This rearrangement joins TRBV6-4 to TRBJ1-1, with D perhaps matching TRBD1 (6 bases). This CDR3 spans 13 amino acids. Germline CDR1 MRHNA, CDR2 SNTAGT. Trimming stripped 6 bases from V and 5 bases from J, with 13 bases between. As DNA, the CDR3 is TGTGCCAGCAGCGAGGGGGACGGAACTGAAGCTTTCTTT. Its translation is CASSEGDGTEAFF.

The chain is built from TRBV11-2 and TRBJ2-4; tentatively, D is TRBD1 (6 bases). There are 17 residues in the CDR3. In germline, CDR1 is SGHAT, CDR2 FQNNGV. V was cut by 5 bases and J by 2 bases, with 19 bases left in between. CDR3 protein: CASSPSGVGQTKNIQYF. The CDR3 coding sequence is TGTGCCAGCAGCCCGTCCGGGGTAGGACAGACCAAAAACATTCAGTACTTC.

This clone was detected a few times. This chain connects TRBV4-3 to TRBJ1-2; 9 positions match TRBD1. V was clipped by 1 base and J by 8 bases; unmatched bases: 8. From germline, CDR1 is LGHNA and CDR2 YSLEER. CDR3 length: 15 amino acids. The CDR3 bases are TGCGCCAGCAGCCAAGGATTAACAGGGGGCAGGGGCTACACCTTC. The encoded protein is CASSQGLTGGRGYTF.

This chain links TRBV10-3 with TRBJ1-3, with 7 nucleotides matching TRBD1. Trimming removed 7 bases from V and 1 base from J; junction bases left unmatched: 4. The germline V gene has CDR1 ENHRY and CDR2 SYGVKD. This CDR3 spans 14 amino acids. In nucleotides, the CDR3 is TGTGCCATCATGACAGGGACATCTGGAAACACCATATATTTT. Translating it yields CAIMTGTSGNTIYF.

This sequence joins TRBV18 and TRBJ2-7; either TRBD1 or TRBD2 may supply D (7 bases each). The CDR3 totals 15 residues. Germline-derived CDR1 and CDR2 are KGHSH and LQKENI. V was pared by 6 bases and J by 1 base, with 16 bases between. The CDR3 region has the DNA TGTGCCAGCTCCCGGGGGGACAGTCGATCCTACGAGCAGTACTTC. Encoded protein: CASSRGDSRSYEQYF.

Written as DNA, the CDR3 is TGTGCCAGCAGACTGACAGGGATCTATGGCTACACCTTC. Residues: CASRLTGIYGYTF. The genes are TRBV28 and TRBJ1-2; TRBD1 aligns across 7 bases. CDR1 is MDHEN, CDR2 SYDVKM, per germline. J lost 4 bases, V lost 6 bases, and 5 bases had no gene match. The CDR3 extends over 13 amino acids.

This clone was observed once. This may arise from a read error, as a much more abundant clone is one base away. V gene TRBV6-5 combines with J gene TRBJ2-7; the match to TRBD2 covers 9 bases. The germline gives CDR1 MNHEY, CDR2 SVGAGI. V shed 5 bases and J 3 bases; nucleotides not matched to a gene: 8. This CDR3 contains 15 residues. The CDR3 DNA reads TGTGCCAGCAGTCATTCGCCTAGCGGGAACTACGAGCAGTACTTC. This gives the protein CASSHSPSGNYEQYF.

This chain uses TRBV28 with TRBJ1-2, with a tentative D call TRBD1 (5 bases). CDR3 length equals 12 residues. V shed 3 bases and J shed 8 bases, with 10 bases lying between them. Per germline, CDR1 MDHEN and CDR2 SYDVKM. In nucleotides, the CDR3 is TGTGCCAGCAGTTTCGGGAACAGGGGCTACACCTTC. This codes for CASSFGNRGYTF.

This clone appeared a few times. This CDR3 is CASSVPTGVNTEAFF. The CDR3 DNA follows: TGCGCCAGCAGCGTCCCGACAGGGGTGAACACTGAAGCTTTCTTT. The gene calls are TRBV5-1 and TRBJ1-1; 8 bases map to TRBD1. V lost 4 bases and J lost 0; bases outside the gene matches: 5. Looked up from germline, CDR1 is SGHRS and CDR2 is YFSETQ. The CDR3 is made up of 15 amino acids.

CDR3 sequence: CASMSGASTGNTIYF. The CDR3 DNA reads as TGTGCCAGTATGAGCGGGGCGAGTACTGGAAACACCATATATTTT. The chain couples TRBV19 to TRBJ1-3; perhaps TRBD1 as D (5 bases). CDR3 length: 15 amino acids. The ends were cut back, 7 bases at V and 2 bases at J, with 15 bases in the middle. CDR1 is LNHDA, CDR2 SQIVND, per germline (reference sequence).